What follows describes a single T cell receptor (beta chain). PCR was performed using 60 Vbeta and 13 Jbeta primers. Some clones are missing from TCRdb's copy, which holds only in-frame ones; the method was immunoSEQ multiplex PCR. The profile shows roughly 150,000 clones, 75% to 85% of them singletons. The trim removed 0 bases at V and 0 bases at J, leaving 2 bases unmatched. CDR1 and CDR2 (germline): SGDLS, YYNGEE. The CDR3 length is 16 residues. These data come from a study of cytomegalovirus exposure and HLA in healthy donors. The source material was PBMCs. The receptor was isolated from a girl between 2 and 10 years old in good health and CMV-seropositive. This sequence joins TRBV9 and TRBJ1-3; TRBD1 matches 8 bases. CDR3 amino acids: CASSVDGTGSGNTIYF. The CDR3 nucleotides are TGTGCCAGCAGCGTAGATGGGACAGGCTCTGGAAACACCATATATTTT.